A selection of T cell receptor beta chains follows, all from one sample in a study of cytomegalovirus exposure and HLA in healthy donors. Sequencing used immunoSEQ multiplex PCR; TCRdb keeps in-frame clones, though not all of them. The sample yields about 82,000 clones, 93% seen once. Material: PBMCs. Receptors were obtained from a man aged 18 to 30 in good health and CMV-seronegative. Both conserved end residues are part of each CDR3. Each record gives: V gene, J gene, CDR3 protein.

v_gene: TRBV4-2
j_gene: TRBJ2-1
CDR3aa: CASSRDRTSGKSDEQFF

v_gene: TRBV9
j_gene: TRBJ2-5
CDR3aa: CASSVSGGLETQYF

v_gene: TRBV18
j_gene: TRBJ1-1
CDR3aa: CASSPQSMGGTEAFF

v_gene: TRBV6-5
j_gene: TRBJ1-2
CDR3aa: CAIKQGSSQYGYTF

v_gene: TRBV6-1
j_gene: TRBJ1-2
CDR3aa: CASSEAGRGRDGYTF

v_gene: TRBV30
j_gene: TRBJ1-2
CDR3aa: CAWSPGWWPHGYTF

v_gene: TRBV5-6
j_gene: TRBJ1-5
CDR3aa: CASSFLGYNQPQHF

v_gene: TRBV4-2
j_gene: TRBJ2-7
CDR3aa: CASSAAGLAWYEQYF

v_gene: TRBV9
j_gene: TRBJ2-5
CDR3aa: CASSGGLAGYQETQYF

v_gene: TRBV7-3
j_gene: TRBJ1-2
CDR3aa: CASSPTGSHGQNYGYTF

v_gene: TRBV10-3
j_gene: TRBJ2-1
CDR3aa: CAIRGTSGLADNEQFF

v_gene: TRBV5-5
j_gene: TRBJ2-2
CDR3aa: CASSLGQGAGNTGELFF

v_gene: TRBV5-8
j_gene: TRBJ2-1
CDR3aa: CASSLTQGTHPNEQFF

v_gene: TRBV28
j_gene: TRBJ1-1
CDR3aa: CASSTGTGVGTEAFF

v_gene: TRBV2
j_gene: TRBJ1-1
CDR3aa: CASSAQGNLNTEAFF

v_gene: TRBV7-3
j_gene: TRBJ2-1
CDR3aa: CASSLDTGTHNEQFF

v_gene: TRBV6-5
j_gene: TRBJ2-7
CDR3aa: CASSYLGEGEQYF

v_gene: TRBV4-3
j_gene: TRBJ2-7
CDR3aa: CASSLTSGPTYEQYF

v_gene: TRBV28
j_gene: TRBJ2-7
CDR3aa: CASIKAGWVGEQYF

v_gene: TRBV7-9
j_gene: TRBJ2-2
CDR3aa: CASSSDRAQLTGELFF

v_gene: TRBV19
j_gene: TRBJ1-2
CDR3aa: CASSMEVSYGYTF

v_gene: TRBV11-2
j_gene: TRBJ2-3
CDR3aa: CASSLDLVGAIDTQYF

v_gene: TRBV12-2
j_gene: TRBJ1-1
CDR3aa: CASRPVVRGTEAFF

v_gene: TRBV5-1
j_gene: TRBJ2-5
CDR3aa: CASSLTAGGWETQYF

v_gene: TRBV11-2
j_gene: TRBJ2-1
CDR3aa: CASSLGNSGRHNEQFF

v_gene: TRBV27
j_gene: TRBJ1-1
CDR3aa: CASLRGTEAFF

v_gene: TRBV2
j_gene: TRBJ1-1
CDR3aa: CASSSRTGGLEAFF

v_gene: TRBV9
j_gene: TRBJ2-2
CDR3aa: CASSVSRLAPDTGELFF

v_gene: TRBV9
j_gene: TRBJ1-2
CDR3aa: CASSATGSPNYGYTF

v_gene: TRBV6-5
j_gene: TRBJ1-6
CDR3aa: CASSYSRVSSPLHF

v_gene: TRBV6-5
j_gene: TRBJ1-5
CDR3aa: CASSYSYGMPQHF

v_gene: TRBV6-5
j_gene: TRBJ1-2
CDR3aa: CASSSYRTGSPHGYTF

v_gene: TRBV25-1
j_gene: TRBJ2-1
CDR3aa: CASSETYRVRSNEQFF

v_gene: TRBV6-5
j_gene: TRBJ1-3
CDR3aa: CASSYTFHRAGNTIYF

v_gene: TRBV27
j_gene: TRBJ1-6
CDR3aa: CASSLSWEARHSPLHF

v_gene: TRBV10-3
j_gene: TRBJ1-2
CDR3aa: CATLQGFYGYTF